This is a list of T cell receptor beta chains from one sample in a study of T cells in Graves' hyperthyroidism and ophthalmopathy. TCRdb re-called the multiplex PCR reads through MiXCR, storing one row per CDR3 protein. Altogether over 350,000 distinct CDR3 sequences are present, about 15% being singletons, with the ten largest covering about 12%. The specimen sequenced was blood. The receptors were sampled from a man between 18 and 35 years old with Graves' ophthalmopathy. The CDR3 runs from the conserved cysteine through the conserved F or W. The D gene is left open where the match is weak. Part of the rows lack a size; the others show once, few, many or a class for expanded clones.

CDR3: CSARDPAPHNEQFF
DNA: TGCAGTGCTAGAGATCCCGCCCCCCACAATGAGCAGTTCTTC
size: many
D: NA
V: TRBV20-1
J: TRBJ2-1

CDR3: CASSPQGQNYGYTF
DNA: TGTGCCAGCTCACCCCAGGGACAGAACTATGGCTACACCTTC
size: NA
D: TRBD1
V: TRBV18
J: TRBJ1-2

CDR3: CASRELSYNSPLHF
DNA: TGTGCCAGCAGGGAACTCTCCTATAATTCACCCCTCCACTTT
size: few
D: NA
V: TRBV27
J: TRBJ1-6

CDR3: CSARLTAGQGQGEQFF
DNA: TGCAGTGCTAGACTTACGGCGGGACAGGGGCAAGGGGAGCAGTTCTTC
size: many
D: TRBD1
V: TRBV20-1
J: TRBJ2-1

CDR3: CASSDQNGTATNEKLFF
DNA: TGTGCCAGCAGTGATCAAAACGGGACAGCAACTAATGAAAAACTGTTTTTT
size: once
D: TRBD1
V: TRBV6-4
J: TRBJ1-4

CDR3: CASSSRQGLTSEQYF
DNA: TGTGCCAGCAGTAGTAGACAGGGTCTGACCTCGGAGCAGTACTTC
size: many
D: TRBD1
V: TRBV11-2
J: TRBJ2-7

CDR3: CASSLAVNQPQHF
DNA: TGTGCCAGCAGCTTAGCGGTCAATCAGCCCCAGCATTTT
size: many
D: NA
V: TRBV11-2
J: TRBJ1-5

CDR3: CASSPEDSSTDTQYF
DNA: TGTGCCAGCTCACCAGAGGACAGTAGCACAGATACGCAGTATTTT
size: many
D: NA
V: TRBV18
J: TRBJ2-3

CDR3: CASSTRVAEAFF
DNA: TGTGCCAGTAGTACCAGGGTAGCTGAAGCTTTCTTT
size: few
D: NA
V: TRBV19
J: TRBJ1-1

CDR3: CSAEAQGGPGQKPNIQYF
DNA: TGCAGTGCTGAGGCTCAAGGGGGCCCCGGCCAAAAGCCGAACATTCAGTACTTC
size: NA
D: TRBD1
V: TRBV20-1
J: TRBJ2-4

CDR3: CASSESYGPSYNEQFF
DNA: TGCGCCAGCAGTGAGTCTTATGGTCCGTCCTACAATGAGCAGTTCTTC
size: few
D: NA
V: TRBV10-1
J: TRBJ2-1

CDR3: CASSDQGHINQPQHF
DNA: TGTGCCAGCAGTGATCAGGGGCATATCAATCAGCCCCAGCATTTT
size: many
D: NA
V: TRBV6-1
J: TRBJ1-5

CDR3: CASLHRPNTGELFF
DNA: TGTGCCAGTTTACACAGGCCGAACACCGGGGAGCTGTTTTTT
size: NA
D: NA
V: TRBV19
J: TRBJ2-2

CDR3: CASSYRREDMNTEAFF
DNA: TGTGCCAGCAGTTACCGCAGGGAGGACATGAACACTGAAGCTTTCTTT
size: NA
D: NA
V: TRBV6-2/TRBV6-3
J: TRBJ1-1

CDR3: CAWSSANTEAFF
DNA: TGTGCCTGGAGTTCCGCGAACACTGAAGCTTTCTTT
size: many
D: NA
V: TRBV30
J: TRBJ1-1